The 6 T cell receptor beta chains reported below all come from one sample, sequenced in a study of cytomegalovirus exposure and HLA in healthy donors. PCR employed 60 Vbeta and 13 Jbeta primers. TCRdb keeps only in-frame clones here, not all; method: immunoSEQ multiplex PCR. The sample yields about 140,000 clones, approximately 71% seen once. The sample consisted of PBMCs. Source of these receptors: a man in his forties in good health and CMV-seronegative.

The V and J genes are TRBV11-1 and TRBJ1-2; D is perhaps TRBD1 (6 bases). Per the germline V gene, CDR1 is SGHAT and CDR2 is FQDESV (reference sequence). The CDR3 covers 13 residues. V was trimmed by 6 bases and J by 8 bases, leaving 16 bases between them. The CDR3 DNA follows: TGTGCCAGCAGTTCCAGGGGATTGTTAGGCTACACCTTC. The encoded protein is CASSSRGLLGYTF.

This clone was counted between two and nine times. This chain connects TRBV4-1 to TRBJ1-3, with 7 bases aligning to TRBD1. The CDR3 is made up of 16 amino acids. Germline values: CDR1 MGHRA, CDR2 YSYEKL. The ends lost 4 bases at V and 0 bases at J; junction bases unmatched: 6. The CDR3 sequence is CASSRDSIFSGNTIYF. DNA of the CDR3: TGCGCCAGCAGCCGGGACAGTATCTTCTCTGGAAACACCATATATTTT.

The V gene is TRBV27, the J gene TRBJ1-6; D possibly corresponds to TRBD1 (6 bases). The V end was cut by 3 bases, the J end by 9 bases, with 12 bases between. The CDR3 extends over 14 amino acids. The germline V gene encodes CDR1 MNHEY and CDR2 SMNVEV (reference sequence). CDR3 in amino acids: CASSFQGISSPLHF. The CDR3 DNA follows: TGTGCCAGCAGTTTTCAGGGGATAAGTTCACCCCTCCACTTT.

The V call is TRBV4-1, the J call TRBJ2-1; D is possibly TRBD1 (6 bases). Germline loops: CDR1 MGHRA, CDR2 YSYEKL. The CDR3 covers 15 residues. V was trimmed by 0 bases and J by 7 bases, leaving 13 bases between them. DNA for the CDR3: TGCGCCAGCAGCCAAGACCAGGGGTTTACTAATGAGCAGTTCTTC. Translation: CASSQDQGFTNEQFF.

V usage is TRBV7-9 and J usage is TRBJ1-6; possibly TRBD1 for D (5 bases). V was cut by 1 base and J by 6 bases, with 10 bases left in between. The CDR3 length is 15 residues. Germline V CDR1 and CDR2: SEHNR, FQNEAQ (reference sequence). The CDR3 DNA reads as TGTGCCAGCAGCTTAGAGGGGTCAGGTAATTCACCCCTCCACTTT. Protein: CASSLEGSGNSPLHF.

The chain has TRBV4-2 and TRBJ1-3, with D tentatively TRBD1 (5 bases). Germline CDR1 is LGHNA and CDR2 is YNFKEQ. The CDR3 sequence is 16 residues long. Trimming took off 0 bases at V and 0 bases at J, with 9 bases between the two ends. CDR3 residues: CASSQELGGSGNTIYF. CDR3 nucleotides: TGTGCCAGCAGCCAAGAGCTGGGGGGCTCTGGAAACACCATATATTTT.